Each of the 3 T cell receptor beta chains below was sequenced from the same sample in a study of Ad26.COV2.S vaccination and SARS-CoV-2 variants. Treatment: 19 received Ad26.COV2.S at low or high dose, single or two shots; five or six received placebo; per-sample allocation not given. Sampling happened 63 days after the first vaccine or placebo injection. Sequencing was performed with immunoSEQ multiplex PCR; in TCRdb, only in-frame clones are kept and a portion is missing. Of about half a million clones listed, roughly nine tenths are singletons. The sequenced sample was peripheral blood, obtained in a trial of Ad26.COV2.S vaccine versus placebo. The receptors come from a person between 18 and 60 years old who received the Ad26.COV2.S COVID-19 vaccine or a placebo.

The rearrangement links TRBV3-1 (or the pseudogene TRBV3-2) to TRBJ1-2; D is perhaps TRBD1 (6 bases). Germline-derived CDR1 and CDR2 are LGHDT and YNNKEL (reference sequence). Deletions cut 0 bases from V and 6 bases from J, with 11 bases between. The CDR3 is 14 residues long. CDR3 coding DNA: TGTGCCAGCAGCCAAGAAGGGGGTGGCAATGGCTACACCTTC. It codes for CASSQEGGGNGYTF.

The chain uses TRBV27 and TRBJ2-3; 10 bases are a match to TRBD2. Germline values: CDR1 MNHEY, CDR2 SMNVEV (reference sequence). V shed 8 bases, J shed 3 bases, and the junction held 8 bases outside the gene matches. The CDR3 covers 15 residues. The CDR3 DNA follows: TGTGCCAGCTCCTATAGCGGGGGGCTTACAGATACGCAGTATTTT. Translated, it gives CASSYSGGLTDTQYF.

This chain joins TRBV27 and TRBJ2-2; TRBD2 aligns across 9 bases. J was trimmed by 8 bases and V by 6 bases; bases with no gene match: 10. Germline-derived CDR1 and CDR2 are MNHEY and SMNVEV (reference sequence). CDR3 length equals 15 residues. CDR3 loop: CASRNIAGAAGELFF. In nucleotides, the CDR3 is TGTGCCAGCAGAAACATAGCGGGAGCAGCAGGGGAGCTGTTTTTT.